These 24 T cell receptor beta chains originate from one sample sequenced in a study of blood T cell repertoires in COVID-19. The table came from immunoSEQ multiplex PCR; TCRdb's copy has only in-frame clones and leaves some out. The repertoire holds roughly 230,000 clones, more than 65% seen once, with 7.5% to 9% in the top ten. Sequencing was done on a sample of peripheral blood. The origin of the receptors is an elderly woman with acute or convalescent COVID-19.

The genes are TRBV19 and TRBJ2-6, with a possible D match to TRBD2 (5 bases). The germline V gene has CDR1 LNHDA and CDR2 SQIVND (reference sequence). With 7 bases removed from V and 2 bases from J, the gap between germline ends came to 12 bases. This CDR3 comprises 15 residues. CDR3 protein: CASILAGAGANVLTF. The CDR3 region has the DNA TGTGCCAGTATTCTCGCGGGCGCTGGGGCCAACGTCCTGACTTTC.

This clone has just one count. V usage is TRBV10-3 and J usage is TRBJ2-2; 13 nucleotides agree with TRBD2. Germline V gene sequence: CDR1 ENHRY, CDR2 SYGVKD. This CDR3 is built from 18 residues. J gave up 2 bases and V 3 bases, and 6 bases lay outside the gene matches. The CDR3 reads CAISDLTSGGANTGELFF. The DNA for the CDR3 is TGTGCCATCAGTGATTTAACTAGCGGGGGGGCAAACACCGGGGAGCTGTTTTTT.

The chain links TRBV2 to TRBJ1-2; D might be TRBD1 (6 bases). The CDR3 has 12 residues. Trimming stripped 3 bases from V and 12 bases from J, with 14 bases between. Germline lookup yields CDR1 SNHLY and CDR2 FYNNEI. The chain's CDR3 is CASSDVQGRHTF. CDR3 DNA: TGTGCCAGCAGTGATGTTCAGGGGCGTCACACCTTC.

The CDR3 coding sequence is TGTGCCAGCAGCCCCTACAGGGACAGCGAGCAGTACTTC. It translates to CASSPYRDSEQYF. The rearrangement uses TRBV7-2 and TRBJ2-7; 7 nucleotides agree with TRBD1. The V gene's germline CDR1 is SGHTA and CDR2 FQGNSA. This CDR3 contains 13 residues. V gave up 5 bases and J gave up 6 bases; unmatched junction bases: 7.

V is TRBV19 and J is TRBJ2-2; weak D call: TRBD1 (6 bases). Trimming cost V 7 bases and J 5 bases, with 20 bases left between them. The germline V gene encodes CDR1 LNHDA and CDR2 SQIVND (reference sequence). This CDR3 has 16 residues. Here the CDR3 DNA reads TGTGCCAGTACGGCAGGGACAAATGCTGGGACCGGGGAGCTGTTTTTT. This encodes CASTAGTNAGTGELFF.

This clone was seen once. This chain's CDR3 is CASSSATGSGNTIYF. In nucleotides, the CDR3 is TGCGCCAGCAGCTCTGCGACAGGGTCCGGAAACACCATATATTTT. This rearrangement joins TRBV5-1 to TRBJ1-3, with 7 bases matching TRBD1. Looked up from germline, CDR1 is SGHRS and CDR2 is YFSETQ. V was pared by 3 bases and J by 4 bases, with 7 bases of the junction left unmatched. CDR3 length: 15 amino acids.

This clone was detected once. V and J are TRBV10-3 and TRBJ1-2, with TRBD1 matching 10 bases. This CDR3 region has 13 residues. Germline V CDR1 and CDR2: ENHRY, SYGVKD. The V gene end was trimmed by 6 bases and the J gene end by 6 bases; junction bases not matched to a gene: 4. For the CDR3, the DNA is TGTGCCATCAGGGGGACAGGGGAGGATGGCTACACCTTC. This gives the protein CAIRGTGEDGYTF.

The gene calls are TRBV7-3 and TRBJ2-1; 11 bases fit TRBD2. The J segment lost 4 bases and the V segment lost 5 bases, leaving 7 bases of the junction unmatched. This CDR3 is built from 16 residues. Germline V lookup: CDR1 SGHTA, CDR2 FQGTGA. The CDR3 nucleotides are TGTGCCAGCAGCGCCAATTTAGCGGGAGGGTACAATGAGCAGTTCTTC. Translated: CASSANLAGGYNEQFF. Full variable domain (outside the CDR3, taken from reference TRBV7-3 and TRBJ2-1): GAGVSQTPSNKVTEKGKYVELRCDPISGHTALYWYRQSLGQGPEFLIYFQGTGAADDSGLPNDRFFAVRPEGSVSTLKIQRTERGDSAVYLCASSANLAGGYNEQFFGPGTRLTVL.

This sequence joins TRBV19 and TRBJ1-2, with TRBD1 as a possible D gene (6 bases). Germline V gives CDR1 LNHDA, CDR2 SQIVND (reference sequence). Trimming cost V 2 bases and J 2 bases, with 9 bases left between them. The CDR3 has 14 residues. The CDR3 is CASSITGTNYGYTF. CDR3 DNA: TGTGCCAGTAGTATAACGGGGACAAACTATGGCTACACCTTC.

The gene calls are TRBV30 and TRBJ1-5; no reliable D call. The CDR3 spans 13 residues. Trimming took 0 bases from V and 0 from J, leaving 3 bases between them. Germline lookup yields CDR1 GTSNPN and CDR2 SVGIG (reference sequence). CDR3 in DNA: TGTGCCTGGAGTGTCGTTAGCAATCAGCCCCAGCATTTT. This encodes CAWSVVSNQPQHF. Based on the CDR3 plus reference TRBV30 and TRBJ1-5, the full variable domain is SQTIHQWPATLVQPVGSPLSLECTVEGTSNPNLYWYRQAAGRGLQLLFYSVGIGQISSEVPQNLSASRPQDRQFILSSKKLLLSDSGFYLCAWSVVSNQPQHFGDGTRLSIL.

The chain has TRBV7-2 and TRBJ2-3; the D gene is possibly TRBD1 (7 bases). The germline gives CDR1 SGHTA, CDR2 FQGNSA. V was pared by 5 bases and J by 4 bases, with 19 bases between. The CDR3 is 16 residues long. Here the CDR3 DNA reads TGTGCCAGCAGCCGGCTCGGGACTCAGGGGGCAGATACGCAGTATTTT. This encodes CASSRLGTQGADTQYF.

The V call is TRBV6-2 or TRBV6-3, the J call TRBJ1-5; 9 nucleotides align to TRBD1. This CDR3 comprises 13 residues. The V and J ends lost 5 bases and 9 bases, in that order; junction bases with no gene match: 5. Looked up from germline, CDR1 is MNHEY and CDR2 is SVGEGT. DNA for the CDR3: TGTGCCAGCAGTCCGGGGACAGGGTCGCCCCAGCATTTT. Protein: CASSPGTGSPQHF.

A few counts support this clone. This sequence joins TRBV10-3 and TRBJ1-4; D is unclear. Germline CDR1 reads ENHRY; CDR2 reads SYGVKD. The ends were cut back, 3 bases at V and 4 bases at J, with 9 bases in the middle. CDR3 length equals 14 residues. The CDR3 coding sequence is TGTGCCATCAGTGAAAGTCGAGGTAATGAAAAACTGTTTTTT. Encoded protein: CAISESRGNEKLFF.

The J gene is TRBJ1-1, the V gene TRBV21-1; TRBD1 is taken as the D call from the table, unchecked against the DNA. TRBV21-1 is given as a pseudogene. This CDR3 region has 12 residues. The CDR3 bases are TGTGCCAGCAGCTCTCAGGACAGGGGAGCTTTCTTT. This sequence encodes CASSSQDRGAFF.

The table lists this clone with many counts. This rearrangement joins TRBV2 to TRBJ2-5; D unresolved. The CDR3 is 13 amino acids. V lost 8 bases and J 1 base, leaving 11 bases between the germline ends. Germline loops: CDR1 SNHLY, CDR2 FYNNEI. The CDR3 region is CASALESQETQYF. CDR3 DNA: TGTGCCAGCGCGCTTGAATCCCAAGAGACCCAGTACTTC.

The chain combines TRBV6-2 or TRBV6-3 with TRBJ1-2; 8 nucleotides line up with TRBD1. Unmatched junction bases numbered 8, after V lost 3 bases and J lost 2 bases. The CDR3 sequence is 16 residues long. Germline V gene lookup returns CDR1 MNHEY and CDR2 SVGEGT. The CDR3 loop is CASSYQGATTNYGYTF. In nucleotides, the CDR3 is TGTGCCAGCAGTTATCAGGGGGCTACCACGAACTATGGCTACACCTTC.

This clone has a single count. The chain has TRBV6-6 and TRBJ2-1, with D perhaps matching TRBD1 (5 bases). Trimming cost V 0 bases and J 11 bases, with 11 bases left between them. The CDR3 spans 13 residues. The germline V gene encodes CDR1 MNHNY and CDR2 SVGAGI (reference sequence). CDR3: CASSYSIGHQQFF. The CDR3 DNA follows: TGTGCCAGCAGTTACTCGATTGGACACCAGCAGTTCTTC.

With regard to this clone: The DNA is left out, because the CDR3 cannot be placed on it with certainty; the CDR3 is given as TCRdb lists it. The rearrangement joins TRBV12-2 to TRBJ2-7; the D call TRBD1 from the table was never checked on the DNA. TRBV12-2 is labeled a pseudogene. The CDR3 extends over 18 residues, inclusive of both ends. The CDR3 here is CASRPRRFFGTGAYEQYF.

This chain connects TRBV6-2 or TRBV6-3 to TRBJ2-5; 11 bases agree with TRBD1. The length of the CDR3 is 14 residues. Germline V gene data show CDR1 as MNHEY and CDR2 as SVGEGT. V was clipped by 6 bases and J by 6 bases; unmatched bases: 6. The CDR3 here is CASSLGQGVKTQYF. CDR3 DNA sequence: TGTGCCAGCAGCCTGGGACAGGGGGTGAAGACCCAGTACTTC.

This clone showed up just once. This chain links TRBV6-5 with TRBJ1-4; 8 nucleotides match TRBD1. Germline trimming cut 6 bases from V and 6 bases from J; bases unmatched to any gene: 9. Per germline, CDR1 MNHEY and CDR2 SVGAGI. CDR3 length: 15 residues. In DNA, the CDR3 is TGTGCCAGCAGAGACAGGGGAGATGGCTATGAAAAACTGTTTTTT. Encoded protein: CASRDRGDGYEKLFF.

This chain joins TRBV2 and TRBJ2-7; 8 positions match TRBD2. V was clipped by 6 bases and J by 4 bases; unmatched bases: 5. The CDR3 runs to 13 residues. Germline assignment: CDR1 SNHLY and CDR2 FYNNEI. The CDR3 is CASRTSASYEQYF. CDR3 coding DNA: TGTGCCAGCAGGACTAGCGCGTCTTACGAGCAGTACTTC.

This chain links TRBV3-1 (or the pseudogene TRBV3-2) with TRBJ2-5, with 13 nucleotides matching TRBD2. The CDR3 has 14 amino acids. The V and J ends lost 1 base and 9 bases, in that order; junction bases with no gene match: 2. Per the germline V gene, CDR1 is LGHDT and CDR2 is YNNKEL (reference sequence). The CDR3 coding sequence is TGTGCCAGCAGCCAAGGCGGACTAGCGGGGGCCCAGTACTTC. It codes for CASSQGGLAGAQYF.

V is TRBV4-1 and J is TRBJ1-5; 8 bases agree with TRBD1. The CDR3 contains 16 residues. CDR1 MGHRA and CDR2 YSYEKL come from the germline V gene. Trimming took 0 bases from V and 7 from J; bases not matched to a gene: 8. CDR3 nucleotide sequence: TGCGCCAGCAGCCAAGACCCAACAGGGGGTGGCCAGCCCCAGCATTTT. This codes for CASSQDPTGGGQPQHF.

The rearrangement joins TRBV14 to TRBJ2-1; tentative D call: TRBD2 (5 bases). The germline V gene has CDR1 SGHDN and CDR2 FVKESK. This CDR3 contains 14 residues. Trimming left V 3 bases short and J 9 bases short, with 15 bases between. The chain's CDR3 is CASSHGNPDAEQFF. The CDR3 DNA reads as TGTGCCAGCAGCCACGGGAATCCGGACGCTGAGCAGTTCTTC. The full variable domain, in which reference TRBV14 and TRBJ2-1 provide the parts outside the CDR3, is EAGVTQFPSHSVIEKGQTVTLRCDPISGHDNLYWYRRVMGKEIKFLLHFVKESKQDESGMPNNRFLAERTGGTYSTLKVQPAELEDSGVYFCASSHGNPDAEQFFGPGTRLTVL.